These 6 T cell receptor beta chains originate from one sample sequenced in a study of synovial regulatory T cells in juvenile arthritis. Using immunoSEQ multiplex PCR, the repertoire was profiled, and TCRdb retains in-frame clones only, with some absent. The sample's table shows about 10,000 clones. The sequencing sample was made of Treg cells from blood. The sample's subset: remaining (HLA-DR-negative) circulating blood Treg cells. Every receptor here comes from a donor aged 2-30 years with juvenile idiopathic arthritis.

This rearrangement joins TRBV19 to TRBJ1-1; TCRdb designates TRBD1, a call that cannot be tested without DNA. Looked up from germline, CDR1 is LNHDA and CDR2 is SQIVND (reference sequence). The CDR3 has 16 residues. Only the protein is on record. The CDR3 here is CASSKTRQGRPTEAFF.

The J gene is TRBJ1-1, the V gene TRBV7-2; the D call of TRBD1 rests on TCRdb alone, since no DNA is present to check it. This CDR3 contains 11 residues. The protein alone is recorded here. Germline CDR1 and CDR2: SGHTA and FQGNSA. The CDR3 loop reads CASSLADTALF.

The chain is built from TRBV6-1 and TRBJ2-1; with no DNA, the TCRdb D assignment of TRBD2 cannot be verified. The CDR3 consists of 12 residues. There is no recorded DNA. From germline, CDR1 is MNHNS and CDR2 SASEGT. This chain's CDR3 is CASRGLVDEQFF.

The V call is TRBV7-2, the J call TRBJ2-3. Per germline, CDR1 SGHTA and CDR2 FQGNSA. There are 14 residues in the CDR3. No DNA has been recorded. CDR3 loop: CASSLAGGTDTQYF.

This chain uses TRBV4-2 with TRBJ2-2. Germline CDR1 reads LGHNA; CDR2 reads YNFKEQ. The CDR3 covers 11 residues. DNA was not recorded. The CDR3 sequence: CASSGTGELFF.

The chain is built from TRBV6-1 and TRBJ2-7; there is no DNA to check the TCRdb D call of TRBD1. Germline V CDR1 and CDR2: MNHNS, SASEGT. This CDR3 comprises 12 residues. The DNA sequence is not available. The CDR3 reads CASSPGPYEQYF.